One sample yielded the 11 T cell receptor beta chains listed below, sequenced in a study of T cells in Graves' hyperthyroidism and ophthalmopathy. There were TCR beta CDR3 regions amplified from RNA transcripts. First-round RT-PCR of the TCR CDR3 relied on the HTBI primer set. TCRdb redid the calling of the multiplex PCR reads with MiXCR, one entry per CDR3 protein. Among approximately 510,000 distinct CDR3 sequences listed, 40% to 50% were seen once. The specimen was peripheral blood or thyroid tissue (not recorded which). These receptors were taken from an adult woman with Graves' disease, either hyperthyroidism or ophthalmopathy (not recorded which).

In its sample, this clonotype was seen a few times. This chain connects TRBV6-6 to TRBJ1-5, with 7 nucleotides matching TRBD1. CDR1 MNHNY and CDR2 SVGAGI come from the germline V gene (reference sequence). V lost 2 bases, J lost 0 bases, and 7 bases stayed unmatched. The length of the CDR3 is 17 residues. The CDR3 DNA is TGTGCCAGCAGTTACAATTGGGGGACAGATAGCAATCAGCCCCAGCATTTT. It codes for CASSYNWGTDSNQPQHF.

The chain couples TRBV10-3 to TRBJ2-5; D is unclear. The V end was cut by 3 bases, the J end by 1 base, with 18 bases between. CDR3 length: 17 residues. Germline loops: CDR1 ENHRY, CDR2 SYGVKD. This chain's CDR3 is CAISDSGVYDGQETQYF. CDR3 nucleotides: TGTGCCATCAGTGACTCTGGGGTGTACGATGGCCAAGAGACCCAGTACTTC.

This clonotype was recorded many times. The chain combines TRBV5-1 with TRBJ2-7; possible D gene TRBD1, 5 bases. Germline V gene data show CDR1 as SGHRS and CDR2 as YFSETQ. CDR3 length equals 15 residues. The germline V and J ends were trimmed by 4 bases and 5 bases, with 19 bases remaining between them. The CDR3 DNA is TGCGCCAGCAGCACCGCAGGGTCCCGGGCGAACGAGCAGTACTTC. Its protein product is CASSTAGSRANEQYF.

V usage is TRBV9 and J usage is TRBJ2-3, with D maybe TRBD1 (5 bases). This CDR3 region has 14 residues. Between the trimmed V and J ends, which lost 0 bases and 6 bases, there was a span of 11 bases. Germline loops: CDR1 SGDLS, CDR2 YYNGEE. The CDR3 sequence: CASSVGSAGDTQYF. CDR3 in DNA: TGTGCCAGCAGCGTAGGTTCAGCAGGGGATACGCAGTATTTT.

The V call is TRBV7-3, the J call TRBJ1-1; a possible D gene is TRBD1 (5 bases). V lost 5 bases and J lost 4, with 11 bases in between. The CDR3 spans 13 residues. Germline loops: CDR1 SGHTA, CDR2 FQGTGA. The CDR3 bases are TGTGCCAGCAGCAAAATCGGGACCACTGAAGCTTTCTTT. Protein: CASSKIGTTEAFF.

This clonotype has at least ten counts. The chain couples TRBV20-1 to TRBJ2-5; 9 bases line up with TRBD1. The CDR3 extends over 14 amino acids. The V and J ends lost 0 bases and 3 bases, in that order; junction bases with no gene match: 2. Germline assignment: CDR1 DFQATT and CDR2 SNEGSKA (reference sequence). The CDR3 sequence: CSARDWTGEETQYF. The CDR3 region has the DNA TGCAGTGCTAGAGATTGGACAGGGGAAGAGACCCAGTACTTC.

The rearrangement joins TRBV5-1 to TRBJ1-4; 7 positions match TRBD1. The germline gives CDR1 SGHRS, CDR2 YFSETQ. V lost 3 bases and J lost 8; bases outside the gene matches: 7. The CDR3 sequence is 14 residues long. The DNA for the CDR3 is TGCGCCAGCAGCTGGGGGACAGTTGGGGAAAAACTGTTTTTT. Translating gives CASSWGTVGEKLFF.

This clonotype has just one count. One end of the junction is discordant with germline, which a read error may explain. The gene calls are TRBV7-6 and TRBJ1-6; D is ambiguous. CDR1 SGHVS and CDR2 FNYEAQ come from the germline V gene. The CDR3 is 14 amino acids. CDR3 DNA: TGTGCCAGCGGCTTGGGTGTTAGGAATTCACCCCTCCACTTT. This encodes CASGLGVRNSPLHF.

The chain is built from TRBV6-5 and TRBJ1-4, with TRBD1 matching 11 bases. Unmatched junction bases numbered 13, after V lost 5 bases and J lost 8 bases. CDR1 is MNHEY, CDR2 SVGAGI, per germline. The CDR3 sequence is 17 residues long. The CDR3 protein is CASSGDRGESIQEKLFF. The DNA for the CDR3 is TGTGCCAGCAGTGGGGACAGGGGGGAATCCATCCAGGAAAAACTGTTTTTT.

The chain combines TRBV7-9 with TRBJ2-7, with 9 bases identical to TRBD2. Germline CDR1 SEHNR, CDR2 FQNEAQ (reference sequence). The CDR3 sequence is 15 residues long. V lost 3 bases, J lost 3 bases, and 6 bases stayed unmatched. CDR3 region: CASSFRSGGRYEQYF. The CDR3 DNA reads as TGTGCCAGCAGCTTTAGAAGCGGGGGGCGCTACGAGCAGTACTTC. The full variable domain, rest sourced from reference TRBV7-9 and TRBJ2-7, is DTGVSQNPRHKITKRGQNVTFRCDPISEHNRLYWYRQTLGQGPEFLTYFQNEAQLEKSRLLSDRFSAERPKGSFSTLEIQRTEQGDSAMYLCASSFRSGGRYEQYFGPGTRLTVT.

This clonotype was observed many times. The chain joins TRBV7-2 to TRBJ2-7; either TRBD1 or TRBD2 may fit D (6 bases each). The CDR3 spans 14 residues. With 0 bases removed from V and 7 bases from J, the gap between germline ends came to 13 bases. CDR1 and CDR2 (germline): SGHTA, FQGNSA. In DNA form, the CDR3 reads TGTGCCAGCAGCTTAGCGAGGGGGGTAGTAGAGCAGTACTTC. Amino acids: CASSLARGVVEQYF.